This T cell receptor (beta chain) was recovered during a study of tumor-infiltrating lymphocytes in primary liver carcinoma (dated by TCRdb to about 2017). Regarding the research as a whole: Hepatocellular carcinoma (four) or combined HCC and intrahepatic cholangiocarcinoma (one) was present in the five patients, who were three men and two women aged 30 to 69 years. The tumors of the five patients were staged as T1-T3 N0M0, with maximum diameters ranging from roughly 4.2 to 10 cm. Samples yielded roughly 3.65 to 7.13 million productive TCRbeta reads; read depth did not differ significantly between tissue types. Across five regions of each liver tumor, along with adjacent normal tissue and blood, the study brought together TCRbeta repertoire sequencing, expression microarrays and whole-exome sequencing. A total of approximately 35 specimens from 5 patients underwent TCRbeta repertoire sequencing, comprising 25 or so tumor regions, 5 adjacent noncancerous liver tissues and 5 peripheral blood samples. Repertoires from technical replicates were highly reproducible, with mean shared-clone rates about 0.9 and correlation coefficients above 0.98.

TCRbeta-specific cDNA was reverse-transcribed from approximately 460 ng total RNA using a constant-region primer and ProtoScript II reverse transcriptase. TCRbeta libraries were built with three nested multiplex PCR rounds, a slightly modified ARM-PCR procedure. Each of the first two PCR rounds ran for about 11 cycles using multiplex TRBV1-TRBV30 forward primers together with a Cbeta reverse primer. A final 25-cycle PCR with Deep VentR polymerase added sample barcodes and Illumina adapters. Before sequencing, amplicons between 200 and 500 bp were purified from gel using a QIAquick gel extraction kit. The TCRbeta amplicons were sequenced with 250-bp paired-end reads on an Illumina HiSeq 2500. In the paper's pipeline: Trimmomatic v0.33 was used to quality-trim the reads, and FLASH v1.2.11 was used to merge paired reads so that full CDR3 sequences could be recovered. V, D and J germline segments were assigned to the rearranged TCRbeta sequences by MiGEC v1.2.1b. Clonotype statistics and Shannon-Wiener diversity indices were calculated with VDJtools v1.0.0. To cut down on sampling bias, every analysis after diversity analysis relied on just the 250 most abundant clonotypes from each sample. The public sequencing data were trimmed at Q25 with fastp and processed into clonotypes with MiXCR by TCRdb, which kept only in-frame beta chains. A single entry per CDR3 protein holds the most common genes and DNA from its merged rows. TCRdb's processing, not the authors' own work, is the source of the V and J calls. This sample has some 95,000 distinct CDR3 sequences in its table, and just over 65% of those were observed once. Around 27% of the sample is held by the ten biggest clonotypes.

Without any cell sorting, total RNA and DNA were co-extracted from around 18-30 mg of bulk tissue using the AllPrep DNA/RNA mini kit. Between late 2015 and March 2016, about 5 patients in China with histopathologically diagnosed primary liver carcinoma had surgical resection. Patients had chronic HBV infection and were treatment-naive at sampling. Fresh tumor and adjacent tissue pieces were bisected, with one half stored in RNAlater at -80 degrees C and the other half sent for histology. General conclusions and limits of the study: Since the samples were bulk and unsorted, there was no way to compare CD4+ and CD8+ T cell repertoires. Because sequencing covered only the TCR beta chain and unpaired alpha chains were not captured, true repertoire diversity is likely underestimated. Repertoire overlap was found to be higher between tumor regions (mean approximately 35%) than between tumor-adjacent (about 17%) or tumor-blood (approximately 15%) pairs, consistent with antigen-driven expansion. Only five patients were included in the study, and the authors note that the findings should be validated in a larger study. Compared with blood, tumors had a significantly larger share of the repertoire taken up by the top 250 clones (p = 0.039).

Concerning this clonotype itself: Its recognized antigen is unknown. The conserved phenylalanine or tryptophan is not found at the CDR3 terminus, so this likely reflects a read error.

The CDR3 contains 12 residues when both ends are counted. The entry retains the CDR3 DNA only, 36 bases that are in frame from base 1. Via the germline V gene, CDR1 is SQVTM and CDR2 ANQGSEA. Sequencing input: tumor-adjacent normal liver tissue. This clonotype was obtained from a man aged 35 to 55 with primary liver carcinoma and hepatitis B virus infection. The chain links TRBV29-1 with TRBJ2-5; the D gene is perhaps TRBD1, from 6 matching bases. The nucleotide sequence reads as follows: TGCAGCGTTTCCGAACAGGGAGAGATCCAGTACTTA. It codes for CSVSEQGEIQYL.